The 15 T cell receptor beta chains presented below share a single source sample, sequenced in a study of T cell repertoires in cytomegalovirus infection (dated by TCRdb to about 2019). For these TCRs, the target antigens are not known. Reads for this sample came from an Illumina HiSeq 1500. TCRdb applied fastp at Q25 and MiXCR to the public reads, then kept only in-frame beta chains. When rows share a CDR3 protein, they turn into one entry using the most common DNA and genes. The sample has roughly 280,000 distinct CDR3 sequences on record, 20% to 25% of them singletons. Roughly 20% of the sample is taken by the ten largest. The treatment or condition label for this specimen denotes: in vitro stimulation with specific CMV peptide epitopes to enrich CMV-specific T cells. This specimen was cultured PBMCs, taken from culture after CMV antigen stimulation. The receptors derive from a human donor in good health (CMV status not recorded). Some clones in this sample may be carry-over from other donors' samples.

The V and J genes are TRBV15 and TRBJ2-6; no clear D. This CDR3 has 16 residues. The V gene's germline CDR1 is LNHNV and CDR2 YYDKDF (reference sequence). V was pared by 0 bases and J by 0 bases, with 6 bases between. CDR3 DNA sequence: TGTGCCACCAGCAGAGATTCGGGCTCTGGGGCCAACGTCCTGACTTTC. This translates into CATSRDSGSGANVLTF.

This clonotype was recorded many times. The rearrangement joins TRBV20-1 to TRBJ2-7; TRBD2 is a possible D gene (5 bases). Trimming left V 3 bases short and J 4 bases short, with 10 bases between. Germline V CDR1 and CDR2: DFQATT, SNEGSKA (reference sequence). The CDR3 is made up of 12 amino acids. The CDR3 loop reads CSASKRLYEQYF. As DNA, the CDR3 is TGCAGTGCTAGTAAGCGGTTATACGAGCAGTACTTC.

The genes are TRBV4-2 and TRBJ1-1, with 12 bases matching TRBD1. Germline V lookup: CDR1 LGHNA, CDR2 YNFKEQ. This CDR3 is built from 17 residues. The ends lost 9 bases at V and 1 base at J; junction bases unmatched: 12. This CDR3 reads CASNLWDRGRGNTEAFF. The DNA for the CDR3 is TGTGCCAGTAATCTTTGGGACAGGGGGCGCGGGAACACTGAAGCTTTCTTT.

The rearrangement joins TRBV29-1 to TRBJ1-1; 8 nucleotides agree with TRBD1. CDR3 size: 13 residues. V lost 8 bases to trimming and J lost 4 bases; unmatched junction nucleotides: 9. The germline CDR1 and CDR2 sequences are SQVTM and ANQGSEA. CDR3 residues: CSTNRQGATEAFF. In nucleotides, the CDR3 is TGCAGCACGAACCGCCAGGGGGCCACTGAAGCTTTCTTT.

The chain has TRBV18 and TRBJ1-2; a possible D gene is TRBD1 (5 bases). V lost 5 bases to trimming and J lost 3 bases, with 10 bases between them. Germline CDR1 is KGHSH and CDR2 is LQKENI. The CDR3 spans 13 residues. CDR3 sequence (DNA): TGTGCCAGCTCAGCAGACAGAGACTATGGCTACACCTTC. Its protein product is CASSADRDYGYTF. The full variable domain, with the rest looked up from reference TRBV18 and TRBJ1-2, is NAGVMQNPRHLVRRRGQEARLRCSPMKGHSHVYWYRQLPEEGLKFMVYLQKENIIDESGMPKERFSAEFPKEGPSILRIQQVVRGDSAAYFCASSADRDYGYTFGSGTRLTVV.

The rearrangement uses TRBV20-1 and TRBJ2-5; 11 positions agree with TRBD2. The CDR3 covers 15 residues. Trimming at V came to 3 bases and at J to 4 bases, leaving 7 bases not matched to a gene. Germline CDR1 DFQATT, CDR2 SNEGSKA (reference sequence). DNA of the CDR3: TGCAGTGCTAGTGCACTAGCGGGAGCAGGAGAGACCCAGTACTTC. Its protein product is CSASALAGAGETQYF.

This clonotype was counted a few times. The rearrangement joins TRBV12-3 or TRBV12-4 to TRBJ1-5; TRBD1 is a possible D gene (5 bases). This CDR3 is built from 16 residues. Trimming stripped 2 bases from V and 2 bases from J, with 13 bases between. CDR3 amino acids: CASSLLAGSGNQPQHF. Written as DNA, the CDR3 is TGTGCCAGCAGTTTACTCGCAGGGAGCGGCAATCAGCCCCAGCATTTT.

The V and J genes are TRBV28 and TRBJ1-4, with D hard to call. Trimming took off 6 bases at V and 8 bases at J, with 16 bases between the two ends. Germline V gives CDR1 MDHEN, CDR2 SYDVKM. This CDR3 is built from 14 residues. The CDR3 reads CASSLQGRREKLFF. Written as DNA, the CDR3 is TGTGCCAGCAGCCTTCAAGGGAGACGGGAAAAACTGTTTTTT.

In this sample, this clonotype turned up many times. This rearrangement joins TRBV7-9 to TRBJ2-1; 8 bases line up with TRBD1. The CDR3 length is 18 residues. Looked up from germline, CDR1 is SEHNR and CDR2 is FQNEAQ (reference sequence). V was pared by 5 bases and J by 0 bases, with 12 bases of the junction left unmatched. Here the CDR3 DNA reads TGTGCCAGCAGCATCCTATTCCGGGACAGGAGCTCCTACAATGAGCAGTTCTTC. Translated, it gives CASSILFRDRSSYNEQFF.

This clonotype was seen ten or more times. The chain employs TRBV7-2 and TRBJ2-1; unclear D gene. CDR3 size: 15 residues. With 4 bases removed from V and 6 bases from J, the gap between germline ends came to 16 bases. Per the germline V gene, CDR1 is SGHTA and CDR2 is FQGNSA. The CDR3 sequence is CASSSRPQRSNEQFF. For the CDR3, the DNA is TGTGCCAGCAGCTCCCGACCACAACGGAGCAATGAGCAGTTCTTC.

The rearrangement links TRBV7-9 to TRBJ2-7; D gene unclear. The CDR3 runs 16 residues. V lost 8 bases, J lost 0 bases, and 20 bases lay in between. Germline V lookup: CDR1 SEHNR, CDR2 FQNEAQ (reference sequence). The chain's CDR3 is CASEESGLTSSYEQYF. The DNA for the CDR3 is TGTGCCAGCGAAGAAAGTGGGCTTACGAGCTCCTACGAGCAGTACTTC.

This clonotype turned up a few times. The chain has TRBV9 and TRBJ2-3; D is uncertain. V was shortened by 0 bases and J by 0 bases, with 11 bases between the two germline ends. This CDR3 comprises 16 residues. CDR1 SGDLS and CDR2 YYNGEE come from the germline V gene. The CDR3: CASSVGAASSTDTQYF. In DNA, the CDR3 is TGTGCCAGCAGCGTAGGTGCGGCCAGCAGCACAGATACGCAGTATTTT.

This clonotype has at least ten counts. The chain carries TRBV12-3 or TRBV12-4 and TRBJ2-1; D is unclear. The ends were cut back, 2 bases at V and 7 bases at J, with 6 bases in the middle. The CDR3 has 12 residues. This CDR3 is CASSLRLNEQFF. CDR3 coding DNA: TGTGCCAGCAGTTTAAGGTTGAATGAGCAGTTCTTC.

This clonotype was counted once. The V gene is TRBV2, the J gene TRBJ2-7; D might be TRBD2 (6 bases). V lost 3 bases, J lost 2 bases, and 11 bases lay in between. CDR3 size: 14 residues. CDR1 SNHLY and CDR2 FYNNEI come from the germline V gene. The CDR3 region has the DNA TGTGCCAGCAGTGAGGGGCGGGGCACCTACGAGCAGTACTTC. Its protein product is CASSEGRGTYEQYF.

This clonotype came up a few times. The chain employs TRBV6-1 and TRBJ2-5; 8 bases map to TRBD2. V shed 1 base and J 9 bases; nucleotides not matched to a gene: 10. Germline V gene lookup returns CDR1 MNHNS and CDR2 SASEGT. The CDR3 runs 15 residues. Written as DNA, the CDR3 is TGTGCCAGCAGTGAAGGGGCCTCGAGCGGGAGTGCCCAGTACTTC. Translation: CASSEGASSGSAQYF.